Described below is a single TCR beta chain sequence and its context. Its cognate antigen has yet to be identified. The sample holds no much larger clone one base away, and base qualities are not on file. The CDR3 sequence holds 13 residues, the cysteine and phenylalanine included. Here the CDR3 DNA is all that survives: 39 bases in frame from base 1. The germline V gene yields MNHEY for CDR1 and SVGAGI for CDR2. V loses 5 bases, J loses 9 bases, and the germline ends lie 14 bases apart. Libraries were prepared through the immunoSEQ multiplex PCR assay. Held by TCRdb, this immuneACCESS table contains in-frame sequences only and omits some clones. Under half of the omission traces to an unresolved V gene where checked; the cause of the rest is unknown. For this sample there are roughly 68,000 clones; under 98% appear just once. The ten largest clonotypes hold 0.25% to 0.3% of the sample. This sample stems from a study of technical replicates of blood from a handful of donors (dated by TCRdb to 2015 to 2018).

The receptor's source is a human donor in good health. The rearranged chain carries TRBV6-5 and TRBJ1-5; the D segment could be TRBD1, given 5 matching bases. The sample comprised T cells isolated from PBMCs. The CDR3 protein: CASSQGHLGPQHF. The DNA sequence is given as TGTGCCAGCAGTCAGGGCCACTTAGGGCCCCAGCATTTT.